Listed below are T cell receptor beta chains from one sample, sequenced in a study of CD8+CD57+ T cells in acquired aplastic anemia. TCRdb called the reads again in MiXCR, with one record for every CDR3 protein. Found here are about 220,000 distinct CDR3 sequences, around 32% of them singletons; the top ten hold around 1.1%. Sequencing was carried out using sorted CD4+, CD8+, or CD8+CD57+ T cells (not recorded which) from PBMCs. Every receptor here comes from a human donor in good health, serving as a control. CDR3s include the opening cysteine and the closing phenylalanine or tryptophan. A D gene is named only where the DNA matches it firmly.

TRBV10-3	NA	TRBJ2-2	CAINPSLGLGTGELFF
TRBV24-1	NA	TRBJ1-2	CATSDLYYRIIYGYTF
TRBV19	NA	TRBJ2-6	CASSIARGLCSGANVLTF
TRBV18	NA	TRBJ2-7	CASSSQRSYEQYF
TRBV7-2	NA	TRBJ2-3	CASSLARGRTDTRYF
TRBV29-1	NA	TRBJ2-7	CSVPDSWGEQYF
TRBV29-1	NA	TRBJ1-5	CSVGGASNQPQHF
TRBV19	TRBD2	TRBJ2-1	CASSRTSDYGHEQFF
TRBV24-1	NA	TRBJ1-5	CATSGSGSGDSNQPQHF
TRBV7-3	NA	TRBJ2-5	CASSPTRAETQYF
TRBV10-3	NA	TRBJ2-5	CATGPQETQYF
TRBV29-1	TRBD2	TRBJ2-3	CSVGDREGDTQYF
TRBV7-8	NA	TRBJ1-6	CASSPRETSPLHF
TRBV7-6	TRBD1	TRBJ2-7	CASSSPLQDRGREQYF
TRBV9	TRBD1	TRBJ2-2	CASSEWGQANTGELFF
TRBV19	TRBD1	TRBJ1-4	CASSKPPRGREKLFF
TRBV18	NA	TRBJ1-3	CASTRTSGNTIYF
TRBV7-9	NA	TRBJ2-3	CATERGGGTATLGDTQYF
TRBV11-2	NA	TRBJ2-1	CASSSVSPGTAHF
TRBV20-1	NA	TRBJ2-1	CSASVGTTYNEQFF
TRBV6-1	NA	TRBJ1-5	CASSGSLRGPRNQPQHF
TRBV10-1	NA	TRBJ1-1	CASSEGLAGNTEAFF
TRBV20-1	NA	TRBJ2-3	CSLEDITDTQYF
TRBV5-6	NA	TRBJ1-6	CASSSYSGASPLHF
TRBV6-5	TRBD2	TRBJ2-5	CASSTQTSGKETQYF
TRBV9	NA	TRBJ2-7	CASSQDAYEQYF
TRBV24-1	TRBD1	TRBJ1-1	CATSRGGSEAFF
TRBV19	NA	TRBJ1-3	CASSIRGKGNTIYF
TRBV7-9	TRBD1	TRBJ1-2	CASSQGTGKGYGYTF
TRBV7-6	TRBD2	TRBJ2-4	CASSQEGGRGKNIQYF
TRBV5-1	NA	TRBJ1-2	CASSLDRSNYGYTF
TRBV7-8	NA	TRBJ1-5	CASSLFGGQPQHF